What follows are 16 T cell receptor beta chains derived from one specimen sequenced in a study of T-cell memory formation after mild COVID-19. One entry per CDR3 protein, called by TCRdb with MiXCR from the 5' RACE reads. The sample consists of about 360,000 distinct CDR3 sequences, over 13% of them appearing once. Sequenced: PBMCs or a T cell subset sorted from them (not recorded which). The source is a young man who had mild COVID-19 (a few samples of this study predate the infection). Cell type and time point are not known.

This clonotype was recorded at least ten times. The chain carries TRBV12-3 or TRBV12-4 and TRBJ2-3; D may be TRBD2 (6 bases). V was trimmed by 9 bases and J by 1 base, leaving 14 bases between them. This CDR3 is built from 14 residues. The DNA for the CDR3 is TGTGCCAGTCACCGGGACTTTCGCACAGATACGCAGTATTTT. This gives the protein CASHRDFRTDTQYF.

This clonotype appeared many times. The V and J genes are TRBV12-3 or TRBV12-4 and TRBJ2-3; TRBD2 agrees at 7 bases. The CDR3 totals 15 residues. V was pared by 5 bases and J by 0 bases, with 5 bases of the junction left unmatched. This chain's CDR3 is CASSPSGSSTDTQYF. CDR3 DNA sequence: TGTGCCAGCAGTCCTAGCGGTTCTAGCACAGATACGCAGTATTTT.

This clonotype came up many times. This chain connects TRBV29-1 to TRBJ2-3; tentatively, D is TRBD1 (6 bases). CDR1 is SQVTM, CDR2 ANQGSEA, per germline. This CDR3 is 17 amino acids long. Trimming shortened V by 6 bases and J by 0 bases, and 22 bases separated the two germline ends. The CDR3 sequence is CSVHGLVEQGSTDTQYF. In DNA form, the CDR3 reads TGCAGCGTCCACGGCCTCGTCGAACAGGGTAGCACAGATACGCAGTATTTT.

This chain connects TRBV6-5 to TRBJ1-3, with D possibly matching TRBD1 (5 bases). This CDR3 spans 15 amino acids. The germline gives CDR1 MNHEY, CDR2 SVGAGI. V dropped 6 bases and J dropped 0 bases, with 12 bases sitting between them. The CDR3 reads CASSPRGLSGNTIYF. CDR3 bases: TGTGCCAGCAGCCCCCGGGGACTCTCTGGAAACACCATATATTTT.

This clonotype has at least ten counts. This CDR3 is CASSPRVRTQYF. CDR3 sequence (DNA): TGTGCCAGCAGCCCAAGAGTCCGTACGCAGTATTTT. The J gene is TRBJ2-3, the V gene TRBV6-6; D is uncertain. The CDR3 is 12 residues long. Germline assignment: CDR1 MNHNY and CDR2 SVGAGI (reference sequence). V was cut by 6 bases and J by 8 bases, with 12 bases left in between.

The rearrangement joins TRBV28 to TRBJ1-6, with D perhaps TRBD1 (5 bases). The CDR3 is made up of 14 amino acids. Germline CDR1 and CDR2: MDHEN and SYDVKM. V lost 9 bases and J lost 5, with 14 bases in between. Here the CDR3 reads CASSPTAHNSPLHF. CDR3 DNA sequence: TGTGCCAGTTCCCCGACAGCCCATAATTCACCCCTCCACTTT.

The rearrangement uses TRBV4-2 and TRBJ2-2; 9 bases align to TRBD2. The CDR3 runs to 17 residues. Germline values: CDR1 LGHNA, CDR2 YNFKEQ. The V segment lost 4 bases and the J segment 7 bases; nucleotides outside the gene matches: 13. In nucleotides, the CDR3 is TGTGCCAGCAGCCCTAGGGTTGGCGGGGGGGCTTTCGGGGAGCTGTTTTTT. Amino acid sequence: CASSPRVGGGAFGELFF.

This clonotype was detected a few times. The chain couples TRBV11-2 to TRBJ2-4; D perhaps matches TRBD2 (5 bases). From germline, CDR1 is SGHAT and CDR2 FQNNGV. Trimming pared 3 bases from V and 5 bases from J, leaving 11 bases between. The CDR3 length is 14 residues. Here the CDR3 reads CASSFRRQENIQYF. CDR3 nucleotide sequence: TGTGCCAGCAGCTTTCGGAGGCAGGAAAACATTCAGTACTTC. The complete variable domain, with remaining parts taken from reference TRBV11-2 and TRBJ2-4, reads EAGVAQSPRYKIIEKRQSVAFWCNPISGHATLYWYQQILGQGPKLLIQFQNNGVVDDSQLPKDRFSAERLKGVDSTLKIQPAKLEDSAVYLCASSFRRQENIQYFGAGTRLSVL.

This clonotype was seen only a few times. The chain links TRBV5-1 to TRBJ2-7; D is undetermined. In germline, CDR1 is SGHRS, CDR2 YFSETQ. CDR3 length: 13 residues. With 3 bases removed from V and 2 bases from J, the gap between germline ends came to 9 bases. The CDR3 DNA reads TGCGCCAGCAGCTCACCCCTGACCTACGAGCAGTACTTC. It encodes CASSSPLTYEQYF.

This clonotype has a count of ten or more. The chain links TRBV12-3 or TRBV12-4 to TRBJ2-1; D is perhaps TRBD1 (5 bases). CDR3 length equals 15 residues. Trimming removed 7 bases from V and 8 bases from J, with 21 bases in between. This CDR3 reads CASTGQAGFYHEQFF. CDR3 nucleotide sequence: TGTGCCAGCACCGGTCAGGCAGGGTTTTACCATGAGCAGTTCTTC.

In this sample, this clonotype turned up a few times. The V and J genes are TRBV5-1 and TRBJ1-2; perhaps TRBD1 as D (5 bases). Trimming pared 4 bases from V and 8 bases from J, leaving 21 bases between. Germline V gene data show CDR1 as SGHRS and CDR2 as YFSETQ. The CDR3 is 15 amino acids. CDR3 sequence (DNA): TGCGCCAGCAGCCTTGATGGGACGGTCCTAGTGGGCTACACCTTC. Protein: CASSLDGTVLVGYTF.

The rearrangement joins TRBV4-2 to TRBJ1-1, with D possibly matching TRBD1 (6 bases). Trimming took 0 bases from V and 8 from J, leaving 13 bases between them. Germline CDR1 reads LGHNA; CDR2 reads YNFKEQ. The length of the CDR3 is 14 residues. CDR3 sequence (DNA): TGTGCCAGCAGCCAAGATCTTGCAGGGGAGGAAGCTTTCTTT. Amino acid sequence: CASSQDLAGEEAFF.

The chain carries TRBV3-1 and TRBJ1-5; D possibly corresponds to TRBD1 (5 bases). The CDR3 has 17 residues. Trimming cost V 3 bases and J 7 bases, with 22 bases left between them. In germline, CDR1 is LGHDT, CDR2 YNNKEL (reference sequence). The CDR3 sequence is CASSQSIYGGMGQPQHF. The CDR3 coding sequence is TGTGCCAGCAGCCAGTCAATATACGGGGGGATGGGGCAGCCCCAGCATTTT.

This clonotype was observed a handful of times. The CDR3 loop is CATDAGNTIYF. The CDR3 bases are TGTGCCACCGATGCCGGAAACACCATATATTTT. The rearrangement uses TRBV6-1 and TRBJ1-3; D ambiguous. The CDR3 is 11 amino acids. Trimming pared 10 bases from V and 4 bases from J, leaving 8 bases between. The V gene's germline CDR1 is MNHNS and CDR2 SASEGT.

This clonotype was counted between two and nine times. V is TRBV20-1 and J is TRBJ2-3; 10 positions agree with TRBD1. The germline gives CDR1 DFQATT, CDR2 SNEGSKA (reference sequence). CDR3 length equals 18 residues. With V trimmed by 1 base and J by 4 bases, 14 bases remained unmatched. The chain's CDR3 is CSARGGGLGTGDPDTQYF. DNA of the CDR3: TGCAGTGCTAGAGGGGGCGGCTTAGGGACAGGGGACCCAGATACGCAGTATTTT.

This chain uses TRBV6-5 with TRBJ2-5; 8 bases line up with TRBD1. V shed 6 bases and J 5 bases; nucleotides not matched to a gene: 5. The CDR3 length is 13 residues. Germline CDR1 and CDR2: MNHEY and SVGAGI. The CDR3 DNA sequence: TGTGCCAGCAGACCGGACAGGGCTGAGACCCAGTACTTC. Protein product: CASRPDRAETQYF.